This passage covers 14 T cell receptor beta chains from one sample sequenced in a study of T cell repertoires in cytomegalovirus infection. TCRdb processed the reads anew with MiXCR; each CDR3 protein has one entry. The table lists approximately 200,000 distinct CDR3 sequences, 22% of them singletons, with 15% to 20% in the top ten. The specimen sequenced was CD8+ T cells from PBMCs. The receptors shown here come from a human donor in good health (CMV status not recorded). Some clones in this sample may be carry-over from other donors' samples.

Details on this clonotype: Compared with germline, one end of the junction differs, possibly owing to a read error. CDR3: CACSHPGRGLGTDTQYF. Here the CDR3 DNA reads TGTGCCTGCAGCCACCCGGGGAGGGGGCTCGGCACAGATACGCAGTATTTT. The chain recombines TRBV3-1 with TRBJ2-3; D is tentatively TRBD1 or TRBD2 (7 bases each). Germline V lookup: CDR1 LGHDT, CDR2 YNNKEL (reference sequence). The CDR3 is 17 amino acids.

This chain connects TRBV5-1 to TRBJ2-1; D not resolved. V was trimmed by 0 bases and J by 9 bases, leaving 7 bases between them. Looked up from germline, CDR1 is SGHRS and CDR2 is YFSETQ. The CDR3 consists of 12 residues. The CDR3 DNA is TGCGCCAGCAGCTTGGAGGGTGCTGAGCAGTTCTTC. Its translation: CASSLEGAEQFF.

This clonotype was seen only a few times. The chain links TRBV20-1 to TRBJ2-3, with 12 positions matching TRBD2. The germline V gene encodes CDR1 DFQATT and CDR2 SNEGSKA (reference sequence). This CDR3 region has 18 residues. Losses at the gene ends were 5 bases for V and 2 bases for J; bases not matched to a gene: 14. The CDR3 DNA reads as TGCAGTGCTCGTCCTAGCGGGGGGGCCCTAATTTACACAGATACGCAGTATTTT. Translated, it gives CSARPSGGALIYTDTQYF.

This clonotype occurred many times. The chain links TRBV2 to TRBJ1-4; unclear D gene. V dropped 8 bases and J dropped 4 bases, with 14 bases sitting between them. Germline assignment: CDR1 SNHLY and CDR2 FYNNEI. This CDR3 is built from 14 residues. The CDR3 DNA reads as TGTGCCAGCGCGGAGGGTCTCCTTAATGAAAAACTGTTTTTT. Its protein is CASAEGLLNEKLFF.

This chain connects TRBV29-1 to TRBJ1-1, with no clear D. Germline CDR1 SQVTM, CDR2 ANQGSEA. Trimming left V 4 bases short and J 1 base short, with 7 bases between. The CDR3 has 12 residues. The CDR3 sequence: CSVGRANTEAFF. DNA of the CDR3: TGCAGCGTTGGGAGGGCGAACACTGAAGCTTTCTTT.

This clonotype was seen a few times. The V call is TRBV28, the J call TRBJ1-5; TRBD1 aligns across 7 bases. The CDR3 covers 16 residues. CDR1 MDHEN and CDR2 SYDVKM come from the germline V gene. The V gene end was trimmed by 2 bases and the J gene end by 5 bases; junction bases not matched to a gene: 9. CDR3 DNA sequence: TGTGCCAGCAGTTTAACGGGAGGGGGCGGGGATCAGCCCCAGCATTTT. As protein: CASSLTGGGGDQPQHF.

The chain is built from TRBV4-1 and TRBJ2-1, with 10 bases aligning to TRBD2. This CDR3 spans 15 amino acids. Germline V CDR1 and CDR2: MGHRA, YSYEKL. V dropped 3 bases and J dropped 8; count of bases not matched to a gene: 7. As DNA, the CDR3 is TGCGCCAGCAGCCACCGAGCGGGGGGGCATTATGAGCAGTTCTTC. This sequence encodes CASSHRAGGHYEQFF.

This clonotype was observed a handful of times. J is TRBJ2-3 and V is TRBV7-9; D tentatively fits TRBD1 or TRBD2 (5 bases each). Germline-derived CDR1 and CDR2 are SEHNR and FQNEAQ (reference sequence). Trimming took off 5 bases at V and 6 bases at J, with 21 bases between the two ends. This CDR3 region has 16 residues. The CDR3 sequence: CASSLGTWNLWDTQYF. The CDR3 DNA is TGTGCCAGCAGCCTCGGGACCTGGAACCTATGGGATACGCAGTATTTT.

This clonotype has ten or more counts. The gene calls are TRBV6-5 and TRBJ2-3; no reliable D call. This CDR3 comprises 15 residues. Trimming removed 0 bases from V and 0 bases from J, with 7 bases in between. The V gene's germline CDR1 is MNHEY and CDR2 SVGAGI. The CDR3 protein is CASSYSQASTDTQYF. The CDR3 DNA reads TGTGCCAGCAGTTACTCGCAGGCTAGCACAGATACGCAGTATTTT.

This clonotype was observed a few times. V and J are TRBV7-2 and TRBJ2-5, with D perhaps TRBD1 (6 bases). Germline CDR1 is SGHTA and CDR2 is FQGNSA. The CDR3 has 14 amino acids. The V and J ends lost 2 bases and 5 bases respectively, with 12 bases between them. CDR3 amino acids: CASSLNRESETQYF. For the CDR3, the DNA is TGTGCCAGCAGCTTAAACAGGGAGTCTGAGACCCAGTACTTC.

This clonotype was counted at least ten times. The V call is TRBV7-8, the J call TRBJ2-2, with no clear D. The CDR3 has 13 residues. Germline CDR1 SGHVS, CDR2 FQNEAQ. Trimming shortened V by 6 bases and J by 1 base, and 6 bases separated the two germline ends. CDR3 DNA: TGTGCCAGCAGGGATCTGAACACCGGGGAGCTGTTTTTT. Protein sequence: CASRDLNTGELFF.

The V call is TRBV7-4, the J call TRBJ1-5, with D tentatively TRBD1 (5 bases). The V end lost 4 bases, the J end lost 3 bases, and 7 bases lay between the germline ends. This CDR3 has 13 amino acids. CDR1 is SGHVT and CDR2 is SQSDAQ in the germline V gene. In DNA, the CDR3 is TGTGCCAGCAGCTCGGACAACAATCAGCCCCAGCATTTT. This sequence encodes CASSSDNNQPQHF.

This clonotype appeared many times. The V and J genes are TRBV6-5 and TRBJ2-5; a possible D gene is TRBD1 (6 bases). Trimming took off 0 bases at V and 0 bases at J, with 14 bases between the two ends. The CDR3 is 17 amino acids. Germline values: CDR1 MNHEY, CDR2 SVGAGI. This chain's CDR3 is CASSYSNRDLYQETQYF. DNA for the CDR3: TGTGCCAGCAGTTACTCGAACAGGGACCTGTACCAAGAGACCCAGTACTTC.

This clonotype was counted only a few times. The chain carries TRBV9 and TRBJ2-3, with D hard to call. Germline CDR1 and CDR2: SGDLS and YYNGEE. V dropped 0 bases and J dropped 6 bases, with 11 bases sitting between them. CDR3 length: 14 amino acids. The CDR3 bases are TGTGCCAGCAGCGTAGTTGACAAGGCGGATACGCAGTATTTT. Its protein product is CASSVVDKADTQYF.